The clone carrying this T cell receptor (beta chain) was recorded only once. Antigen unknown. This sample's treatment: some 19 received Ad26.COV2.S at low or high dose, single or two shots; several received placebo; per-sample allocation not given. Collection of samples fell on day 63 after the first vaccine or placebo injection. The shot given was an Ad26 vector that makes Wuhan-strain SARS-CoV-2 spike. The data were obtained in a study of Ad26.COV2.S vaccination and SARS-CoV-2 variants. Study outcomes and limitations: Vaccine recipients posted higher spike-specific TCR breadth than their placebo counterparts.

The CDR3 spans 16 residues. Germline CDR1 SGHNT, CDR2 YYREEE (reference sequence). V shed 3 bases and J shed 2 bases, with 15 bases lying between them. The method was immunoSEQ multiplex PCR; TCRdb's version includes in-frame clones alone and lacks a portion of them. The sample holds about half a million clones, nearly 90% seen once. This clonotype originated in a person aged 18-65 years who received the Ad26.COV2.S COVID-19 vaccine or a placebo. V usage is TRBV5-4 and J usage is TRBJ2-1; D is possibly TRBD2 (6 bases). Sequencing was performed on peripheral blood, taken in a trial of Ad26.COV2.S vaccine versus placebo. CDR3 in amino acids: CASSSGGTHTYNEQFF. CDR3 in DNA: TGTGCCAGCAGCTCTGGAGGGACCCATACCTACAATGAGCAGTTCTTC.